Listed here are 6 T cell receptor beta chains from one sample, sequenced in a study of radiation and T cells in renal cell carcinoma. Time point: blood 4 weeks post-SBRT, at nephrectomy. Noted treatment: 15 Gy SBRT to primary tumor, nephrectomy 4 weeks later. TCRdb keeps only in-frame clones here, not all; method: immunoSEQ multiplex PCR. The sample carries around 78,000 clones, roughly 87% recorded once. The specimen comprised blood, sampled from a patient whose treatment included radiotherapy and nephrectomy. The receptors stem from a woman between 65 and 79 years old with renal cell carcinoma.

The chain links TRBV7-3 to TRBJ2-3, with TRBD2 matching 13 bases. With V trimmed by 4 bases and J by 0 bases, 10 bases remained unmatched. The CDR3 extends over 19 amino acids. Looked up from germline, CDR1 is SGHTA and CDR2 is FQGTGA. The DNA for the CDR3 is TGTGCCAGCAGCTCTTCCCGGGGACTAGCGGGGTCAAGCACAGATACGCAGTATTTT. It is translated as CASSSSRGLAGSSTDTQYF.

CDR3 sequence (DNA): TGTGCCAGCAGCTTGCGGTCTAGCGGGGGGAAAGAGACCCAGTACTTC. As protein: CASSLRSSGGKETQYF. The chain is built from TRBV5-6 and TRBJ2-5, with 11 bases lining up with TRBD2. The CDR3 has 16 residues. CDR1 is SGHDT and CDR2 is YYEEEE in the germline V gene. The trim removed 1 base at V and 3 bases at J, leaving 5 bases unmatched. Using reference TRBV5-6 and TRBJ2-5 for the parts outside the CDR3, the full variable domain is DAGVTQSPTHLIKTRGQQVTLRCSPKSGHDTVSWYQQALGQGPQFIFQYYEEEERQRGNFPDRFSGHQFPNYSSELNVNALLLGDSALYLCASSLRSSGGKETQYFGPGTRLLVL.

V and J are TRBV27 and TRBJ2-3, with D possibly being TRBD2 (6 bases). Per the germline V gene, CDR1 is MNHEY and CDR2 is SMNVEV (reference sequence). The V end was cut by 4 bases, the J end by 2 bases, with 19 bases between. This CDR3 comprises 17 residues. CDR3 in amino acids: CASSSKGLLTYTDTQYF. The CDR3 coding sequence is TGTGCCAGCAGTTCCAAGGGACTTCTAACCTACACAGATACGCAGTATTTT.

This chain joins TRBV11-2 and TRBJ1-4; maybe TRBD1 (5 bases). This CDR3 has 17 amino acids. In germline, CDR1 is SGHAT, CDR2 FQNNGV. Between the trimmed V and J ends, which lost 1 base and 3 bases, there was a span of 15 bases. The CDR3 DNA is TGTGCCAGCAGCTTAGGCGGCAGGGTTTTTGCTAATGAAAAACTGTTTTTT. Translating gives CASSLGGRVFANEKLFF.

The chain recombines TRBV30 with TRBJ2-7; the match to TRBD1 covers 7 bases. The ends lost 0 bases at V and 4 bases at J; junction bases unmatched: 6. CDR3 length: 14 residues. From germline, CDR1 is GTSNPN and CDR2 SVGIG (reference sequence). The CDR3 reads CAWSVHRGGYEQYF. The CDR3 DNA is TGTGCCTGGAGTGTACACAGGGGTGGGTACGAGCAGTACTTC. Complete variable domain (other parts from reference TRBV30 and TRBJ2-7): SQTIHQWPATLVQPVGSPLSLECTVEGTSNPNLYWYRQAAGRGLQLLFYSVGIGQISSEVPQNLSASRPQDRQFILSSKKLLLSDSGFYLCAWSVHRGGYEQYFGPGTRLTVT.

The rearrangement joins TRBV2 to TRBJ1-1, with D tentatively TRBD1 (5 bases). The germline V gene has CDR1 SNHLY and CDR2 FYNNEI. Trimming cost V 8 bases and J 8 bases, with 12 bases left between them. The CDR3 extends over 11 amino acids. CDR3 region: CASGGLLEAFF. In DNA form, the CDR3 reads TGTGCCAGCGGGGGACTTTTGGAAGCTTTCTTT.